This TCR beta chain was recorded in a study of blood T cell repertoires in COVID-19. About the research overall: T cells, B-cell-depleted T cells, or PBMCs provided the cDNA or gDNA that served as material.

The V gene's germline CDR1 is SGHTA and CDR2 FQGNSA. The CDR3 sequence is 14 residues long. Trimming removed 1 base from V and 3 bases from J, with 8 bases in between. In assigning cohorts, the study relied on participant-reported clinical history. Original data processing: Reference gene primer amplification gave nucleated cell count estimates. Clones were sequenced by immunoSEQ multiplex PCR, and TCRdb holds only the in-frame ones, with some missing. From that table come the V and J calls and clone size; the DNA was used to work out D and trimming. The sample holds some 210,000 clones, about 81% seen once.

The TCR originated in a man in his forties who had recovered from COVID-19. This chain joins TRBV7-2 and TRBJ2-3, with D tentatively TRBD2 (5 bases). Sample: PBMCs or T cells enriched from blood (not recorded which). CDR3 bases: TGTGCCAGCAGCTTAGTGGAGGTTACAGATACGCAGTATTTT. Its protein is CASSLVEVTDTQYF.